This T cell receptor (beta chain) is from a study of naive and memory T cell subsets. This clonotype came up a few times. CD4+ T cell IFNgamma after overnight CMV lysate exposure gave donor CMV status. Trimming took off 0 bases at V and 5 bases at J, with 16 bases between the two ends. The CDR3 has 16 amino acids. The germline V gene encodes CDR1 LGHDT and CDR2 YNNKEL (reference sequence). The beta constant-region primer was an equimolar mix of two oligonucleotides covering TRBC1 and TRBC2. Ligated cDNA was amplified by four rounds of PCR with nested alpha and beta constant-region primers and SP2. TCRdb processed the UMI-ligation and nested PCR reads anew with MiXCR; each CDR3 protein has one entry. The sample includes about 82,000 distinct CDR3 sequences, around 9% of them seen just once.

The V call is TRBV3-1, the J call TRBJ1-1; no definite D call. The source of this sequence is a human donor in good health. Material for sequencing was naive CD8+ T cells from blood. The CDR3 nucleotides read TGTGCCAGCAGCCAAGAGGTGGGATCCAAGAGGACTGAAGCTTTCTTT. Translating it yields CASSQEVGSKRTEAFF.